This TCR beta chain is from a study of blood T cell repertoires in COVID-19. The method was immunoSEQ multiplex PCR; TCRdb's version includes in-frame clones alone and lacks a portion of them. The sample gives some 350,000 clones, 89% of which show up once; about 3% is in the top ten. V trimming: 4 bases; J trimming: 5 bases; junction bases outside the gene matches: 9. The CDR3 has 16 amino acids. Germline V CDR1 and CDR2: MGHRA, YSYEKL. Enrollment of patients from Seattle took place during active infection, with longitudinal follow-up. V is TRBV4-1 and J is TRBJ2-5; 11 bases are shared with TRBD2. The source material was peripheral blood. The sequence came from a woman aged 25 to 39 with COVID-19, enrolled during active disease. In nucleotides, the CDR3 is TGCGCCAGCAGCCGGGATACTAGCGGGAGATGGGAGACCCAGTACTTC. Translating gives CASSRDTSGRWETQYF.